Following are 5 T cell receptor beta chains from one sample sequenced in a study of T-cell reconstitution after alpha-beta-depleted transplantation in children. The TCRbeta library incorporated unique molecular identifiers. TCRdb used MiXCR to reprocess the PCR reads, holding one entry per CDR3 protein. Among hundreds of thousands of distinct CDR3 sequences listed, roughly 15% were seen once. The sample consisted of PBMCs, taken from the stem cell graft. These receptors were taken from a human donor who donated a stem cell graft to a child with Fanconi anemia.

The chain uses TRBV14 and TRBJ2-7; D is unclear. This CDR3 contains 14 residues. The V end was cut by 1 base, the J end by 5 bases, with 12 bases between. Germline values: CDR1 SGHDN, CDR2 FVKESK. CDR3 sequence reads: CASSQGPGWDEQYV. In DNA form, the CDR3 reads TGTGCCAGCAGCCAAGGTCCTGGCTGGGACGAGCAGTACGTC.

This clonotype occurred a few times. This chain connects TRBV7-9 to TRBJ1-1; D uncertain. Trimming shortened V by 5 bases and J by 5 bases, and 9 bases separated the two germline ends. This CDR3 contains 12 residues. Germline lookup yields CDR1 SEHNR and CDR2 FQNEAQ (reference sequence). This CDR3 reads CASSRAETEAFF. CDR3 in DNA: TGTGCCAGCAGCCGCGCGGAGACTGAAGCTTTCTTT.

This sequence joins TRBV6-1 and TRBJ2-7; TRBD2 might be the D (6 bases). V was shortened by 5 bases and J by 3 bases, with 20 bases between the two germline ends. Germline V lookup: CDR1 MNHNS, CDR2 SASEGT. CDR3 length: 16 amino acids. CDR3 DNA sequence: TGTGCCAGCAGTCAACCGGGGGAGCAGGGCGTCTACGAGCAGTACGTC. This translates into CASSQPGEQGVYEQYV.

This clonotype was detected only a few times. The chain joins TRBV29-1 to TRBJ1-2, with 10 bases aligning to TRBD1. The ends lost 1 base at V and 6 bases at J; junction bases unmatched: 14. This CDR3 region has 17 residues. Germline CDR1 SQVTM, CDR2 ANQGSEA. The CDR3 is CSVEVRTGGVKKDGYTF. The CDR3 bases are TGCAGCGTTGAAGTCCGGACAGGGGGTGTAAAGAAAGATGGCTACACCTTC.

This clonotype was detected a few times. The CDR3 coding sequence is TGTGCCATCAGACCTTCGAGCACAGATACGCAGTATTTT. It codes for CAIRPSSTDTQYF. V and J are TRBV10-3 and TRBJ2-3; D gene uncertain. Germline values: CDR1 ENHRY, CDR2 SYGVKD. V dropped 6 bases and J dropped 0 bases, with 7 bases sitting between them. This CDR3 is built from 13 residues.